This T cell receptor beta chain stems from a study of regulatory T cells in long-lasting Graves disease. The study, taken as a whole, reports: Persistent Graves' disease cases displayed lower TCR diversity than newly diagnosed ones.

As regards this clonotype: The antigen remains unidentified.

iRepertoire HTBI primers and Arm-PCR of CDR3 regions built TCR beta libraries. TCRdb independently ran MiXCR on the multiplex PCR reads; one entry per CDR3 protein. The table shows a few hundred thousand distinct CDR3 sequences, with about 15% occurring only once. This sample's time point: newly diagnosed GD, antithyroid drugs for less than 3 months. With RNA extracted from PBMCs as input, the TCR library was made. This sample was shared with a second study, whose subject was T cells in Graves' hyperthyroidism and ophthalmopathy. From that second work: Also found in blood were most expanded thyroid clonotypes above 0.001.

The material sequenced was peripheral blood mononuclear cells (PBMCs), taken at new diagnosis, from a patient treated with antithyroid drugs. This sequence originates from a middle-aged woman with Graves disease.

CDR3 residues: CASKFGTGGGNEQFF. As DNA, the CDR3 is TGTGCCTCTAAATTTGGGACAGGGGGCGGGAATGAGCAGTTCTTC. The chain combines TRBV19 with TRBJ2-1; 12 bases fit TRBD1. This CDR3 comprises 15 residues. Germline V gene lookup returns CDR1 LNHDA and CDR2 SQIVND (reference sequence). Trimming cost V 11 bases and J 7 bases; bases outside gene matches: 12.